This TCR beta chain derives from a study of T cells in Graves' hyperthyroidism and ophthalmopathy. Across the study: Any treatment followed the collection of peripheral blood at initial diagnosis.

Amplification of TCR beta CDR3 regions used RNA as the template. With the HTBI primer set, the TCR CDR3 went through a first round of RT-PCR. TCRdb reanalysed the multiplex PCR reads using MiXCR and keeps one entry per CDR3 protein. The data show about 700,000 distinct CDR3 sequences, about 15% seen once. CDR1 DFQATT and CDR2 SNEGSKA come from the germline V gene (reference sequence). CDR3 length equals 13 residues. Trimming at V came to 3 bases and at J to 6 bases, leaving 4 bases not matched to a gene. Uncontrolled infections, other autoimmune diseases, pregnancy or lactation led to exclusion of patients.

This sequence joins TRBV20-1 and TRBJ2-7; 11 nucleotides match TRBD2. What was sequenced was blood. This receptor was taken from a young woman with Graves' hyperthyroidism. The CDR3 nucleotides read TGCAGTGCTAGGCACGGGACTAGCGGCGAGCAGTACTTC. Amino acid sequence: CSARHGTSGEQYF.